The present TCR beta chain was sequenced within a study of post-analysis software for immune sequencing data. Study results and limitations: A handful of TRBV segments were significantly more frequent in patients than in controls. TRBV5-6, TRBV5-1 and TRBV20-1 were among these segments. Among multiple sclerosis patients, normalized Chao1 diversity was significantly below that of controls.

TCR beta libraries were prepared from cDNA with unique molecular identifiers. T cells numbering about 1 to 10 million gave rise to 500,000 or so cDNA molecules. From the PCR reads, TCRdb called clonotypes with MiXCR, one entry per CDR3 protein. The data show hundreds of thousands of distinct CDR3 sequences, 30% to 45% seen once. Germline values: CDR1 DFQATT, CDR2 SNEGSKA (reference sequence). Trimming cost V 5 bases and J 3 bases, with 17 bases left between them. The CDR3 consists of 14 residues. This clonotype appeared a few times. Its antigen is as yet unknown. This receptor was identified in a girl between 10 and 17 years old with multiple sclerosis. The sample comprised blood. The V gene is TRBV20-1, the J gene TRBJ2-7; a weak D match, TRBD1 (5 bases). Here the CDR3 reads CSADGVRQGYEQYF. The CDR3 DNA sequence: TGCAGTGCTGATGGAGTGAGGCAGGGCTACGAGCAGTACTTC.